The 2 T cell receptor beta chains below were found in one sample sequenced in a study of blood T cell repertoires in COVID-19. Assay: immunoSEQ multiplex PCR; the TCRdb copy retains only in-frame clones and omits some. The table records about 240,000 clones, around 81% of them present only once. Sequenced: peripheral blood. These receptors all stem from a man younger than 40 who had recovered from COVID-19.

The gene calls are TRBV6-5 and TRBJ2-1, with 9 bases fitting TRBD2. Germline V gene sequence: CDR1 MNHEY, CDR2 SVGAGI. There are 15 residues in the CDR3. The junction had 5 bases not matched to a gene; V was cut back by 3 bases and J by 5 bases. This CDR3 reads CASSYLLAGDNEQFF. In DNA form, the CDR3 reads TGTGCCAGCAGTTATCTTTTAGCGGGGGACAATGAGCAGTTCTTC.

This clone was observed a single time. The chain joins TRBV6-5 to TRBJ1-2; 10 positions match TRBD1. The V and J ends lost 8 bases and 6 bases, in that order; junction bases with no gene match: 12. Germline V gene sequence: CDR1 MNHEY, CDR2 SVGAGI. CDR3 length: 15 residues. This CDR3 reads CASGARGQGSHGYTF. The CDR3, as DNA: TGTGCCAGCGGGGCTAGGGGACAGGGGTCACATGGCTACACCTTC.